The clone carrying this TCR beta chain was observed a few times. Antigen specificity is unknown. Sequence at one end of the junction differs from germline and may be a read error. This record comes from a study of cytomegalovirus exposure and HLA in healthy donors. Study summary: There were roughly 120 million unique TCR beta sequences, drawn from approximately 180 million T cells, in an earlier analysis. A data release that came early held some 84 million unique TCRs from HLA-typed donors.

Whole-study results and caveats: By HLA locus, TCR association rates varied in a later analysis, with DRB1 showing the most and HLA-C the fewest. Beyond CMV serostatus, there was no information to go on about immune exposure.

60 Vbeta and 13 Jbeta primers were used in PCR. Assay used: immunoSEQ multiplex PCR; TCRdb lists only in-frame clones, some missing. Among 60,000 to 70,000 clones listed, roughly 68% were seen once. Sequencing was done on a sample of PBMCs. The clonotype comes from a woman aged 50 to 60 in good health and CMV-seronegative.

The CDR3 region has the DNA TGTGCCAGCAGCCTTCTGGTGGGGGCTCCTCGGTATTTT. It codes for CASSLLVGAPRYF. This rearrangement joins TRBV28 to TRBJ1-5, with D perhaps matching TRBD1 (6 bases). CDR1 is MDHEN, CDR2 SYDVKM, per germline. The CDR3 runs to 13 residues.